The next 10 T cell receptor beta chains were all read from a single sample in a study of Graves' ophthalmopathy and Graves' hyperthyroidism. The study amplified TCR beta CDR3 regions using RNA transcripts. Investigators did first-round RT-PCR with HTBI primers, then second-round multiplex PCR. TCRdb analysed the multiplex PCR reads with MiXCR anew, one entry per CDR3 protein. The sample has about 210,000 distinct CDR3 sequences; less than 30% are singletons. Material: peripheral blood. These receptors originate from a man in his forties or fifties with Graves' ophthalmopathy.

This clonotype has at least ten counts. V and J are TRBV6-2 or TRBV6-3 and TRBJ1-5, with D unclear. The CDR3 consists of 14 residues. Per the germline V gene, CDR1 is MNHEY and CDR2 is SVGEGT. V lost 7 bases and J lost 2, with 12 bases in between. The CDR3 DNA is TGTGCCAGCACGCAACGGGTCGGCAATCAGCCCCAGCATTTT. This gives the protein CASTQRVGNQPQHF.

This clonotype was seen repeatedly, ten times or more. The J gene is TRBJ2-7, the V gene TRBV10-3; D gene unclear. The CDR3 spans 14 residues. Trimming stripped 2 bases from V and 7 bases from J, with 15 bases between. CDR1 and CDR2 from the germline V gene are ENHRY and SYGVKD. The CDR3 spells CAISEVVSKGEQYF. The CDR3 nucleotides read TGTGCCATCAGTGAGGTGGTGAGCAAAGGGGAGCAGTACTTC.

This clonotype was seen repeatedly, ten times or more. The chain employs TRBV6-2 or TRBV6-3 and TRBJ2-1; D might be TRBD2 (6 bases). V was cut by 5 bases and J by 3 bases, with 11 bases left in between. The V gene's germline CDR1 is MNHEY and CDR2 SVGEGT. The CDR3 runs to 14 residues. CDR3 sequence: CASSNRRDYNEQFF. CDR3 bases: TGTGCCAGCAGTAATCGGCGGGACTACAATGAGCAGTTCTTC.

This chain links TRBV20-1 with TRBJ2-6, with D hard to call. Germline V CDR1 and CDR2: DFQATT, SNEGSKA (reference sequence). Trimming pared 3 bases from V and 0 bases from J, leaving 6 bases between. The CDR3 is made up of 14 amino acids. CDR3 in DNA: TGCAGTGCTAGGGGTTTCTCTGGGGCCAACGTCCTGACTTTC. Protein product: CSARGFSGANVLTF.

This chain uses TRBV5-1 with TRBJ2-7; 9 bases are shared with TRBD1. The CDR3 covers 14 residues. V dropped 4 bases and J dropped 7; count of bases not matched to a gene: 9. The V gene's germline CDR1 is SGHRS and CDR2 YFSETQ. Written as DNA, the CDR3 is TGCGCCAGCAGCGAGGACAGGGGTTATGGGGAGCAGTACTTC. It codes for CASSEDRGYGEQYF.

In its sample, this clonotype was seen many times. The chain uses TRBV6-5 and TRBJ2-7; 8 bases align to TRBD1. From germline, CDR1 is MNHEY and CDR2 SVGAGI. This CDR3 region has 15 residues. V gave up 5 bases and J gave up 2 bases; unmatched junction bases: 8. The CDR3 DNA reads as TGTGCCAGCAGTCCCCGCGACAGGGGTCCCTACGAGCAGTACTTC. Translation: CASSPRDRGPYEQYF.

The chain joins TRBV20-1 to TRBJ2-5, with D hard to call. This CDR3 has 12 residues. CDR1 is DFQATT, CDR2 SNEGSKA, per germline (reference sequence). V gave up 6 bases and J gave up 6 bases, with 14 bases separating them. CDR3 sequence: CSALEEVKTQYF. CDR3 DNA sequence: TGCAGTGCACTTGAAGAGGTGAAGACCCAGTACTTC.

This chain uses TRBV28 with TRBJ2-2; 9 bases align to TRBD1. V lost 5 bases and J lost 7; bases outside the gene matches: 5. This CDR3 comprises 14 residues. Germline-derived CDR1 and CDR2 are MDHEN and SYDVKM. CDR3 residues: CASSGTGPIGELFF. The CDR3 region has the DNA TGTGCCAGCAGTGGGACAGGGCCAATCGGGGAGCTGTTTTTT.

This clonotype appeared many times. The genes are TRBV9 and TRBJ1-1; D gene unclear. The CDR3 runs 15 residues. CDR1 and CDR2 (germline): SGDLS, YYNGEE. V shed 0 bases and J shed 4 bases, with 13 bases lying between them. DNA of the CDR3: TGTGCCAGCAGCGTAGATCCGGGCGTTAGCACTGAAGCTTTCTTT. Its protein product is CASSVDPGVSTEAFF.

The chain joins TRBV5-1 to TRBJ1-3, with a tentative D call TRBD1 (5 bases). V gave up 4 bases and J gave up 0 bases, with 17 bases separating them. Germline V gene sequence: CDR1 SGHRS, CDR2 YFSETQ. This CDR3 contains 17 residues. CDR3 loop: CASSLTPGRDSGNTIYF. As DNA, the CDR3 is TGCGCCAGCAGCCTCACCCCGGGGCGAGACTCTGGAAACACCATATATTTT.